Listed below are T cell receptor beta chains from one sample, sequenced in a study of T cells in Graves' hyperthyroidism and ophthalmopathy. One entry per CDR3 protein, called by TCRdb with MiXCR from the multiplex PCR reads. Among around 440,000 distinct CDR3 sequences, more than 15% were seen once, and the ten largest hold roughly 13%. Sequencing was carried out using blood. Receptors were obtained from a woman between 18 and 30 years old with Graves' hyperthyroidism. CDR3s include the opening cysteine and the closing phenylalanine or tryptophan. A D gene is named only where the DNA matches it firmly. Clone size is shown for a subset of rows, as once, few, many or a class of expanded clone.

D	V	size	J	CDR3	DNA
-	TRBV29-1	many	TRBJ2-5	CSVEDRERETQYF	TGCAGCGTTGAAGATCGGGAACGGGAGACCCAGTACTTC
TRBD2	TRBV5-1	many	TRBJ2-2	CASSLTGGSDTGELFF	TGCGCCAGCAGCTTAACGGGCGGGAGTGACACCGGGGAGCTGTTTTTT
-	TRBV6-2/TRBV6-3	-	TRBJ1-5	CASSFLTGKNSNQPQHF	TGTGCCAGCAGTTTCCTGACAGGAAAAAATAGCAATCAGCCCCAGCATTTT
TRBD1	TRBV11-1	many	TRBJ2-5	CASSFEGQGETQYF	TGTGCCAGCAGCTTTGAGGGACAGGGGGAGACCCAGTACTTC
-	TRBV7-2	-	TRBJ1-5	CASSRNQPQHF	TGTGCCAGCAGTCGAAATCAGCCCCAGCATTTT
TRBD1	TRBV4-1	-	TRBJ1-6	CASSQADRAPSPLHF	TGCGCCAGCAGCCAAGCGGACAGGGCCCCATCACCCCTCCACTTT
-	TRBV12-3/TRBV12-4	many	TRBJ1-2	CASSVNPRGYYGYTF	TGTGCCAGCAGCGTGAATCCCCGCGGCTACTATGGCTACACCTTC
-	TRBV30	many	TRBJ1-2	CAWPDRYYGYTF	TGTGCCTGGCCTGACAGATACTATGGCTACACCTTC
TRBD2	TRBV10-3	few	TRBJ2-1	CASGLADEQFF	TGTGCCTCTGGACTAGCTGATGAGCAGTTCTTC
-	TRBV20-1	many	TRBJ1-5	CSARWDRQEHF	TGCAGTGCTAGGTGGGACCGGCAGGAACATTTT
-	TRBV20-1	-	TRBJ2-3	CSARGRLVWRDTQYF	TGCAGTGCTAGAGGACGACTAGTTTGGCGAGATACGCAGTATTTT
-	TRBV11-1	few	TRBJ1-6	CASSLVRGRSNSPLHF	TGTGCCAGCAGCTTAGTCCGGGGAAGGTCGAATTCACCCCTCCACTTT
TRBD2	TRBV7-2	many	TRBJ2-7	CASSLRASGGADYEQYF	TGTGCCAGCAGCTTAAGGGCTAGCGGGGGCGCCGACTACGAGCAGTACTTC
-	TRBV7-9	-	TRBJ2-7	CASSLPSGDEQYF	TGTGCCAGCAGCTTACCGAGTGGGGACGAGCAGTACTTC
TRBD2	TRBV29-1	many	TRBJ2-3	CTVGEGSDTQYF	TGCACCGTAGGGGAGGGGTCGGATACGCAGTATTTT
TRBD1	TRBV9	few	TRBJ1-6	CASSVEGQNNSPLHF	TGTGCCAGCAGCGTAGAGGGACAGAATAATTCACCCCTCCACTTT
-	TRBV7-2	many	TRBJ2-5	CASSRLWGETQYF	TGTGCCAGCAGCCGCCTGTGGGGGGAGACCCAGTACTTC
-	TRBV9	-	TRBJ2-4	CASSTHAFSDPAKNIQYF	TGTGCCAGCAGTACGCACGCTTTCAGTGACCCTGCCAAAAACATTCAGTACTTC
TRBD2	TRBV7-8	-	TRBJ2-2	CASSRGLAGVSGTGELFF	TGTGCCAGCAGCCGTGGACTAGCGGGGGTTTCGGGGACCGGGGAGCTGTTTTTT
TRBD2	TRBV12-3/TRBV12-4	many	TRBJ2-1	CASRRGGPYNEQFF	TGTGCCAGCAGGCGGGGGGGCCCCTACAATGAGCAGTTCTTC
-	TRBV27	many	TRBJ1-3	CASSLTGAGVGNTIYF	TGTGCCAGCAGTTTAACGGGAGCAGGGGTTGGAAACACCATATATTTT
-	TRBV19	few	TRBJ2-3	CASSTSDTQYF	TGTGCCAGTAGTACGTCAGATACGCAGTATTTT
-	TRBV28	many	TRBJ1-5	CASSLWKRSNQPQHF	TGTGCCAGCAGTTTATGGAAGAGGAGCAATCAGCCCCAGCATTTT
-	TRBV20-1	few	TRBJ1-5	CSANARDRQPQHF	TGCAGTGCCAACGCTCGGGATCGTCAGCCCCAGCATTTT
TRBD2	TRBV28	many	TRBJ2-1	CASSFYGTSHAQGGEQFF	TGTGCCAGCAGTTTCTACGGGACTAGCCATGCTCAAGGGGGTGAGCAGTTCTTC
-	TRBV7-2	-	TRBJ1-1	CASSLSVRSTNTEAFF	TGTGCCAGCAGCTTATCGGTTCGGAGCACAAACACTGAAGCTTTCTTT
-	TRBV11-1	few	TRBJ2-2	CASSFLRGEGELFF	TGTGCCAGCAGCTTTCTCCGGGGTGAGGGGGAGCTGTTTTTT
TRBD1	TRBV7-8	-	TRBJ1-1	CASSLGQGKNTEAFF	TGTGCCAGCAGCCTTGGACAGGGAAAGAACACTGAAGCTTTCTTT
-	TRBV10-3	-	TRBJ2-7	CAISGGLLYEQYF	TGTGCCATCAGTGGGGGACTGCTATACGAGCAGTACTTC
TRBD1	TRBV12-3/TRBV12-4	many	TRBJ2-2	CASSFGDRRNTGELFF	TGTGCCAGCAGTTTCGGGGACAGGAGAAACACCGGGGAGCTGTTTTTT
-	TRBV20-1	-	TRBJ2-4	CSAIGIAKNIQYF	TGCAGTGCTATTGGGATAGCCAAAAACATTCAGTACTTC
-	TRBV7-8	few	TRBJ1-6	CASSLVRSGGSPLHF	TGTGCCAGCAGCTTAGTCAGGTCCGGGGGTTCACCCCTCCACTTT